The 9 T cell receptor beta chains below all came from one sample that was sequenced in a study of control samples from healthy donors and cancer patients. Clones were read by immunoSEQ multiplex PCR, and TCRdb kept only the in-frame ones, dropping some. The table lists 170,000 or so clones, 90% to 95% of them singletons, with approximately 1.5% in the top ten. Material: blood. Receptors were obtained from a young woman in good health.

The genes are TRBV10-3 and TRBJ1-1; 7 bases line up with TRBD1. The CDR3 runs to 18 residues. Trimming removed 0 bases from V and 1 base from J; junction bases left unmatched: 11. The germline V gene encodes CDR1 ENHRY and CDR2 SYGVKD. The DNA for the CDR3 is TGTGCCATCAGTGAGTCTGACAGGGCCGCCATCAAGAACACTGAAGCTTTCTTT. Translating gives CAISESDRAAIKNTEAFF.

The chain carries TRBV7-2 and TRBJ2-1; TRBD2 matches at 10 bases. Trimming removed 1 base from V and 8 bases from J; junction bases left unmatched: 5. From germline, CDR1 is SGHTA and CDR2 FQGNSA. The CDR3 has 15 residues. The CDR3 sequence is CASSLELAGDHEQFF. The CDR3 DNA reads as TGTGCCAGCAGCTTAGAGCTAGCGGGAGACCATGAGCAGTTCTTC. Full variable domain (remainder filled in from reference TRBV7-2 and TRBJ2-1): GAGVSQSPSNKVTEKGKDVELRCDPISGHTALYWYRQSLGQGLEFLIYFQGNSAPDKSGLPSDRFSAERTGGSVSTLTIQRTQQEDSAVYLCASSLELAGDHEQFFGPGTRLTVL.

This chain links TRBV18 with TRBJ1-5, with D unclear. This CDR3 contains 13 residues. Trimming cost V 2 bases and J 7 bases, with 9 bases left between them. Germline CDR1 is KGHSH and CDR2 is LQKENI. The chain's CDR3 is CASSPGPRQPQHF. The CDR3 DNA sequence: TGTGCCAGCTCACCAGGGCCCAGGCAGCCCCAGCATTTT. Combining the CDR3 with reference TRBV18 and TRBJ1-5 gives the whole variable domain NAGVMQNPRHLVRRRGQEARLRCSPMKGHSHVYWYRQLPEEGLKFMVYLQKENIIDESGMPKERFSAEFPKEGPSILRIQQVVRGDSAAYFCASSPGPRQPQHFGDGTRLSIL.

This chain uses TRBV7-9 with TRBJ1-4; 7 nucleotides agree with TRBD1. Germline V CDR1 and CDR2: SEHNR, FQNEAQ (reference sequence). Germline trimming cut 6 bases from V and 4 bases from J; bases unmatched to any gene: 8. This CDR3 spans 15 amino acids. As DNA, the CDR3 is TGTGCCAGCAGTTACTGGGACAGTAGTAATGAAAAACTGTTTTTT. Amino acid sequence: CASSYWDSSNEKLFF.

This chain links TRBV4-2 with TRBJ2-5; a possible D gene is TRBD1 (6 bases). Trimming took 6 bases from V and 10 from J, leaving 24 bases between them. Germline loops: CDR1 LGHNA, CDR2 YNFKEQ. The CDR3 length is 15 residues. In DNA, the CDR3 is TGTGCCAGCAGTCCCGGGACACGGGGAGAATTCGGCCAGTACTTC. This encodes CASSPGTRGEFGQYF.

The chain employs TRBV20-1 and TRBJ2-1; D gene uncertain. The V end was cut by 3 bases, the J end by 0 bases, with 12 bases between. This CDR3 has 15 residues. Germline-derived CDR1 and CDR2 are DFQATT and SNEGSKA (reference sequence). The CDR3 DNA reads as TGCAGTGCTAGTTCGGCGGACCGCTCCTACAATGAGCAGTTCTTC. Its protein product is CSASSADRSYNEQFF.

DNA for the CDR3: TGTGCCAGCAGTTATAATGCAGGGGTCTTGAACGAGCAGTACTTC. Its translation is CASSYNAGVLNEQYF. This chain links TRBV6-5 with TRBJ2-7; tentatively, D is TRBD1 (6 bases). V lost 3 bases and J 5 bases, leaving 17 bases between the germline ends. Germline CDR1 and CDR2: MNHEY and SVGAGI. This CDR3 is built from 15 residues.

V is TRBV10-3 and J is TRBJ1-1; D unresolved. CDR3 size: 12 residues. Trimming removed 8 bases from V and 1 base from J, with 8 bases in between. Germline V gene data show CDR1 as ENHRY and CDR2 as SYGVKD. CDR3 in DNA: TGTGCCATCCGGAGCGGGAACACTGAAGCTTTCTTT. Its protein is CAIRSGNTEAFF.

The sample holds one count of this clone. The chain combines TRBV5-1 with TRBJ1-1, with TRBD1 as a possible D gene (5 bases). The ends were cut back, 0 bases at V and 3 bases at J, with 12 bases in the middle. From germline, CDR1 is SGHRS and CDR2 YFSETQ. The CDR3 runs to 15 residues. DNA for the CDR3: TGCGCCAGCAGCTTGGAGACAGTCGGGGACACTGAAGCTTTCTTT. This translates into CASSLETVGDTEAFF.